This passage covers 26 T cell receptor beta chains from one sample sequenced in a study of shared clonotypes between healthy human individuals. The data were produced by immunoSEQ multiplex PCR, yet TCRdb's version contains in-frame clones alone and is incomplete. Altogether millions of clones are present, 95% being singletons, with the ten largest covering 0.1% to 0.15%. Specimen: naive CD4+ T cells sorted from blood. Stated subset: CD45RA+ positively selected. These receptors were obtained from a man between 18 and 29 years old in good health.

The chain combines TRBV4-3 with TRBJ2-7; D is possibly TRBD2 (5 bases). The CDR3 spans 14 residues. Germline values: CDR1 LGHNA, CDR2 YSLEER. V lost 0 bases to trimming and J lost 9 bases, with 15 bases between them. The CDR3 DNA follows: TGCGCCAGCAGCCAAGATACGGGTGGAAGCGGGCAGTACTTC. It yields the protein CASSQDTGGSGQYF.

V usage is TRBV11-2 and J usage is TRBJ1-1; maybe TRBD1 (5 bases). V dropped 3 bases and J dropped 8 bases, with 13 bases sitting between them. From germline, CDR1 is SGHAT and CDR2 FQNNGV. The CDR3 spans 13 residues. CDR3: CASSFSDWTEAFF. For the CDR3, the DNA is TGTGCCAGCAGCTTCTCTGATTGGACAGAAGCTTTCTTT.

The chain uses TRBV19 and TRBJ2-1; no clear D gene. The CDR3 length is 15 residues. V was clipped by 2 bases and J by 0 bases, with 8 bases between them. Germline V CDR1 and CDR2: LNHDA, SQIVND (reference sequence). CDR3 sequence: CASSIQRSSYNEQFF. CDR3 DNA sequence: TGTGCCAGTAGTATACAGAGAAGCTCCTACAATGAGCAGTTCTTC.

The rearrangement uses TRBV30 and TRBJ2-5, with D possibly being TRBD1 (6 bases). CDR1 is GTSNPN and CDR2 is SVGIG in the germline V gene (reference sequence). This CDR3 spans 13 amino acids. Between the trimmed V and J ends, which lost 2 bases and 3 bases, there was a span of 10 bases. The DNA for the CDR3 is TGTGCCTGGAGTAAACAGGGCAAAGAGACCCAGTACTTC. It specifies CAWSKQGKETQYF.

Worth noting for this clone: In the same sample, other DNA sequences code for this CDR3. The rearrangement links TRBV5-1 to TRBJ2-3, with 8 positions matching TRBD1. Germline CDR1 and CDR2: SGHRS and YFSETQ. The trim removed 5 bases at V and 1 base at J, leaving 6 bases unmatched. The length of the CDR3 is 15 residues. The CDR3 is CASSKGQGGTDTQYF. CDR3 bases: TGCGCCAGCAGTAAAGGACAGGGAGGCACAGATACGCAGTATTTT.

The chain carries TRBV5-6 and TRBJ1-2, with D perhaps TRBD1 (6 bases). Germline values: CDR1 SGHDT, CDR2 YYEEEE. Trimming pared 7 bases from V and 1 base from J, leaving 17 bases between. The CDR3 covers 15 residues. This CDR3 reads CASGPHTGSNYGYTF. CDR3 coding DNA: TGTGCCAGCGGACCCCACACAGGGAGTAACTATGGCTACACCTTC.

In regard to this clone: A read error may produce the germline difference seen at one junction end. The V call is TRBV6-1, the J call TRBJ2-1; D may be TRBD2 (5 bases). CDR1 is MNHNS, CDR2 SASEGT, per germline. The CDR3 is 14 amino acids. The CDR3 spells CAISERTLNNEQFF. In DNA, the CDR3 is TGTGCCATCAGTGAGCGGACTCTCAACAATGAGCAGTTCTTC.

The V gene is TRBV7-2, the J gene TRBJ2-7; D ambiguous. Germline V CDR1 and CDR2: SGHTA, FQGNSA. The CDR3 length is 14 residues. V lost 5 bases and J 2 bases, leaving 13 bases between the germline ends. CDR3 sequence reads: CASSRLELPYEQYF. The CDR3 bases are TGTGCCAGCAGCAGGCTAGAGCTTCCCTACGAGCAGTACTTC.

The chain links TRBV19 to TRBJ2-3, with 9 bases lining up with TRBD2. Trimming at V came to 6 bases and at J to 1 base, leaving 5 bases not matched to a gene. The germline gives CDR1 LNHDA, CDR2 SQIVND (reference sequence). This CDR3 is 15 amino acids long. This CDR3 reads CASSVSGGGTDTQYF. As DNA, the CDR3 is TGTGCCAGTAGCGTTAGCGGGGGAGGCACAGATACGCAGTATTTT.

The rearrangement links TRBV5-1 to TRBJ1-1; D is ambiguous. The germline V gene encodes CDR1 SGHRS and CDR2 YFSETQ. Between the trimmed V and J ends, which lost 7 bases and 0 bases, there was a span of 10 bases. CDR3 length: 13 amino acids. CDR3 nucleotides: TGCGCCAGCGCCGAGGAGATGAACACTGAAGCTTTCTTT. It translates to CASAEEMNTEAFF.

The chain links TRBV11-1 to TRBJ2-2, with D perhaps matching TRBD1 or TRBD2 (5 bases each). Germline lookup yields CDR1 SGHAT and CDR2 FQDESV (reference sequence). V was pared by 11 bases and J by 1 base, with 17 bases between. CDR3 size: 15 residues. CDR3 in DNA: TGTGCCTGCCAAAAGGGGACGGTGAACACCGGGGAGCTGTTTTTT. This gives the protein CACQKGTVNTGELFF. The full variable domain, its missing parts supplied by reference TRBV11-1 and TRBJ2-2, is EAEVAQSPRYKITEKSQAVAFWCDPISGHATLYWYRQILGQGPELLVQFQDESVVDDSQLPKDRFSAERLKGVDSTLKIQPAELGDSAMYLCACQKGTVNTGELFFGEGSRLTVL.

As to this clone: A much more abundant neighbour one base away suggests this may be a read error. The identical CDR3 is also encoded by other nucleotide sequences in the sample. V usage is TRBV5-6 and J usage is TRBJ1-2; 8 nucleotides align to TRBD1. V lost 0 bases to trimming and J lost 2 bases; unmatched junction nucleotides: 0. The CDR3 totals 14 residues. From germline, CDR1 is SGHDT and CDR2 YYEEEE. The CDR3 nucleotides are TGTGCCAGCAGCTTGGGACAGGGGAACTATGGCTACACCTTC. Its protein is CASSLGQGNYGYTF.

The V gene is TRBV6-6, the J gene TRBJ1-1, with 10 bases that match TRBD1. The CDR3 length is 15 residues. Trimming removed 5 bases from V and 1 base from J; junction bases left unmatched: 4. Germline V gene data show CDR1 as MNHNY and CDR2 as SVGAGI (reference sequence). CDR3 nucleotides: TGTGCCAGCAGTGGGACAGGGGTATCGAACACTGAAGCTTTCTTT. Amino acids: CASSGTGVSNTEAFF.

The chain links TRBV7-3 to TRBJ2-2; 13 bases are a match to TRBD2. The CDR3 runs 16 residues. After removal of 5 bases from V and 5 bases from J, the junction contained 5 bases not matched to a gene. Germline V gene lookup returns CDR1 SGHTA and CDR2 FQGTGA. The CDR3 coding sequence is TGTGCCAGCAGCCCACGGACTAGCGGGGGTACCGGGGAGCTGTTTTTT. Protein: CASSPRTSGGTGELFF.

The J gene is TRBJ2-2, the V gene TRBV19; D call uncertain. Trimming removed 6 bases from V and 1 base from J, with 9 bases in between. This CDR3 spans 14 amino acids. Looked up from germline, CDR1 is LNHDA and CDR2 is SQIVND (reference sequence). The CDR3 loop is CASRYTGNTGELFF. CDR3 DNA sequence: TGTGCCAGTAGATATACTGGGAACACCGGGGAGCTGTTTTTT.

V gene TRBV5-1 combines with J gene TRBJ2-2, with 8 bases identical to TRBD1. The CDR3 contains 15 residues. V lost 3 bases, J lost 4 bases, and 5 bases stayed unmatched. The germline V gene encodes CDR1 SGHRS and CDR2 YFSETQ. The CDR3 nucleotides are TGCGCCAGCAGCTACAGGGGGGATAGCACCGGGGAGCTGTTTTTT. It specifies CASSYRGDSTGELFF.

V and J are TRBV7-9 and TRBJ2-7; D unclear. This CDR3 region has 15 residues. With 2 bases removed from V and 2 bases from J, the gap between germline ends came to 13 bases. From germline, CDR1 is SEHNR and CDR2 FQNEAQ (reference sequence). The chain's CDR3 is CASSLMASSTYEQYF. The CDR3, as DNA: TGTGCCAGCAGCTTAATGGCAAGTTCGACCTACGAGCAGTACTTC.

V gene TRBV5-6 combines with J gene TRBJ1-2, with D perhaps TRBD1 (6 bases). This CDR3 spans 14 amino acids. CDR1 SGHDT and CDR2 YYEEEE come from the germline V gene. Trimming removed 2 bases from V and 1 base from J, with 9 bases in between. Here the CDR3 reads CASSFVQGNYGYTF. In nucleotides, the CDR3 is TGTGCCAGCAGCTTCGTACAGGGTAACTATGGCTACACCTTC.

As regards this clone: This CDR3 is also generated by other DNA sequences in the sample. This rearrangement joins TRBV7-2 to TRBJ1-1, with TRBD1 as a possible D gene (5 bases). This CDR3 has 14 residues. Germline-derived CDR1 and CDR2 are SGHTA and FQGNSA. Between the trimmed V and J ends, which lost 6 bases and 1 base, there was a span of 12 bases. The CDR3 sequence: CASSSGLSNTEAFF. Written as DNA, the CDR3 is TGTGCCAGCAGTTCGGGACTCTCGAACACTGAAGCTTTCTTT.

The chain joins TRBV18 to TRBJ2-3; the D is unclear. V gave up 3 bases and J gave up 0 bases, with 7 bases separating them. This CDR3 has 14 amino acids. CDR1 is KGHSH and CDR2 is LQKENI in the germline V gene. The CDR3: CASSPGFSTDTQYF. The DNA of the CDR3 is TGTGCCAGCTCACCTGGGTTTAGCACAGATACGCAGTATTTT.

The V and J genes are TRBV11-3 and TRBJ2-1, with D possibly TRBD1 on 5 matching bases. The germline gives CDR1 SGHNT, CDR2 YENEEA. Trimming cost V 6 bases and J 13 bases, with 13 bases left between them. The CDR3 covers 11 residues. The CDR3 DNA follows: TGTGCCAGCAGTCTTAGACAGATTCAGTTCTTC. Translated: CASSLRQIQFF.

This clone has just one count. The rearrangement links TRBV7-2 to TRBJ2-1, with D perhaps being TRBD1 or TRBD2 (6 bases each). Deletions cut 1 base from V and 7 bases from J, with 26 bases between. CDR1 and CDR2 from the germline V gene are SGHTA and FQGNSA. The CDR3 contains 19 residues. The CDR3 coding sequence is TGTGCCAGCAGCTTAGATCCGGTCCGGGGGCGCAGGGAGATGAATGAGCAGTTCTTC. It codes for CASSLDPVRGRREMNEQFF.

This chain connects TRBV7-2 to TRBJ2-4; D unclear. Between the trimmed V and J ends, which lost 5 bases and 0 bases, there was a span of 8 bases. The CDR3 contains 14 residues. Germline V CDR1 and CDR2: SGHTA, FQGNSA. The CDR3 nucleotides are TGTGCCAGCAGCCTACAAGTAGCCAAAAACATTCAGTACTTC. Protein product: CASSLQVAKNIQYF.

As for this clone: The junction and the germline gene differ at one end; a read error may be behind it. The chain carries TRBV7-7 and TRBJ2-1, with 8 bases aligning to TRBD2. CDR1 SSHAT and CDR2 FNYEAQ come from the germline V gene (reference sequence). There are 16 residues in the CDR3. The CDR3 DNA sequence: TGTGCTAGCAGCCCCGGGCTAGCGGGTTCCTACAATGAGCAGTTCTTC. The encoded protein is CASSPGLAGSYNEQFF.

On this clone itself: Given a much more abundant clone one base away, this may be a read error. The gene calls are TRBV5-1 and TRBJ2-7; weak D call: TRBD2 (5 bases). The CDR3 has 15 amino acids. CDR1 and CDR2 from the germline V gene are SGHRS and YFSETQ. CDR3 in amino acids: CASGLGSTTSYEQYF. CDR3 DNA: TGCGCCAGCGGCTTGGGGAGTACGACCTCCTACGAGCAGTACTTC.

With respect to this clone: At one end, the junction sequence differs from germline, possibly due to a read error. J is TRBJ2-2 and V is TRBV6-6; D uncertain. From germline, CDR1 is MNHNY and CDR2 SVGAGI (reference sequence). CDR3 length: 14 amino acids. The DNA for the CDR3 is TGTGCCAGCAGTTACTCCCTGAACGCCGGGGAGCTGTTTTTT. Translating it yields CASSYSLNAGELFF.